The 27 T cell receptor beta chains presented below share a single source sample, sequenced in a study of cytomegalovirus exposure and HLA in healthy donors (dated by TCRdb to the late 2010s). Receptor libraries were prepared by the immunoSEQ multiplex PCR assay. For the multiplex PCR, a mixture combining 60 forward primers for TCR Vbeta segments and 13 reverse primers for TCR Jbeta segments was used. Here the immuneACCESS table is served through TCRdb, limited to in-frame sequences with V and J called. Missing clones are a known gap in these copies; in checked studies unresolved V genes cover under half, and the rest lacks a known reason. Within this sample are about 130,000 clones, with about 8.5% of them counted one time only. 5.5% of the sample belongs to the ten largest clones. Sequenced material: PBMCs. Receptors originate from a man in his forties or fifties in good health and CMV-seronegative.

V is TRBV6-6 and J is TRBJ2-3; D is uncertain. Per the germline V gene, CDR1 is MNHNY and CDR2 is SVGAGI (reference sequence). V was shortened by 6 bases and J by 5 bases, with 12 bases between the two germline ends. This CDR3 has 13 amino acids. DNA of the CDR3: TGTGCCAGCAGCTATCCTGCTGAAGATACGCAGTATTTT. This gives the protein CASSYPAEDTQYF.

As for this clone: The junction shows a germline mismatch at one end, possibly a read error. This chain uses TRBV7-9 with TRBJ2-3; D is undetermined. CDR1 SEHNR and CDR2 FQNEAQ come from the germline V gene (reference sequence). CDR3 length equals 12 residues. The CDR3 loop reads CAGSLDIDTQYF. CDR3 sequence (DNA): TGTGCCGGCAGCTTAGATATAGATACGCAGTATTTT.

This rearrangement joins TRBV28 to TRBJ1-1, with 7 positions matching TRBD1. CDR1 and CDR2 from the germline V gene are MDHEN and SYDVKM. V lost 10 bases, J lost 0 bases, and 5 bases stayed unmatched. This CDR3 region has 13 residues. CDR3 sequence: CAIKDRLNTEAFF. The CDR3 coding sequence is TGTGCCATCAAGGACAGGTTGAACACTGAAGCTTTCTTT.

This clone was seen a handful of times. J is TRBJ2-7 and V is TRBV7-2; 13 nucleotides line up with TRBD2. The CDR3 is 14 amino acids. The V gene end was trimmed by 5 bases and the J gene end by 7 bases; junction bases not matched to a gene: 5. Germline loops: CDR1 SGHTA, CDR2 FQGNSA. This chain's CDR3 is CASSVLAGGREQYF. CDR3 bases: TGTGCCAGCAGCGTACTAGCGGGGGGGCGTGAGCAGTACTTC.

V is TRBV6-6 and J is TRBJ2-1; 11 positions agree with TRBD2. V trimming: 5 bases; J trimming: 4 bases; junction bases outside the gene matches: 7. The germline V gene has CDR1 MNHNY and CDR2 SVGAGI (reference sequence). This CDR3 region has 16 residues. CDR3 in amino acids: CASSPSGTSGYNEQFF. CDR3 sequence (DNA): TGTGCCAGCAGTCCATCCGGGACTAGCGGATACAATGAGCAGTTCTTC.

V usage is TRBV15 and J usage is TRBJ2-7, with TRBD1 matching 9 bases. CDR1 is LNHNV, CDR2 YYDKDF, per germline (reference sequence). The V and J ends lost 3 bases and 5 bases, in that order; junction bases with no gene match: 11. This CDR3 is 16 amino acids long. The CDR3 DNA is TGTGCCACCAGCAGTGATCGGACAGGGGCGTCCAACGAGCAGTACTTC. As protein: CATSSDRTGASNEQYF.

This clone was counted between two and nine times. The V gene is TRBV28, the J gene TRBJ2-5; possibly TRBD2 for D (6 bases). V was trimmed by 7 bases and J by 2 bases, leaving 14 bases between them. CDR1 MDHEN and CDR2 SYDVKM come from the germline V gene. The CDR3 runs 14 residues. The CDR3 nucleotides read TGTGCCAGCACCCCGGGGGTCTTACAAGAGACCCAGTACTTC. This sequence encodes CASTPGVLQETQYF.

The chain carries TRBV11-2 and TRBJ2-5, with 8 bases identical to TRBD1. CDR1 is SGHAT and CDR2 is FQNNGV in the germline V gene. There are 15 residues in the CDR3. The junction had 5 bases not matched to a gene; V was cut back by 5 bases and J by 0 bases. The CDR3 bases are TGTGCCAGCAGCCCCGCGACAGGGGACCAAGAGACCCAGTACTTC. Amino acids: CASSPATGDQETQYF. Together with reference TRBV11-2 and TRBJ2-5, the CDR3 gives the full variable domain: EAGVAQSPRYKIIEKRQSVAFWCNPISGHATLYWYQQILGQGPKLLIQFQNNGVVDDSQLPKDRFSAERLKGVDSTLKIQPAKLEDSAVYLCASSPATGDQETQYFGPGTRLLVL.

This clone was counted between two and nine times. This chain links TRBV7-2 with TRBJ2-3; 10 bases map to TRBD2. The CDR3 covers 15 residues. With V trimmed by 6 bases and J by 4 bases, 7 bases remained unmatched. Per germline, CDR1 SGHTA and CDR2 FQGNSA. The CDR3 here is CASSSRSGGADTQYF. Here the CDR3 DNA reads TGTGCCAGCAGTTCCAGGAGCGGGGGGGCAGATACGCAGTATTTT. The entire variable domain, with the rest obtained from reference TRBV7-2 and TRBJ2-3, is as follows: GAGVSQSPSNKVTEKGKDVELRCDPISGHTALYWYRQSLGQGLEFLIYFQGNSAPDKSGLPSDRFSAERTGGSVSTLTIQRTQQEDSAVYLCASSSRSGGADTQYFGPGTRLTVL.

The rearrangement joins TRBV7-4 to TRBJ1-5; 7 bases match TRBD1. V lost 3 bases to trimming and J lost 1 base; unmatched junction nucleotides: 9. Germline V gives CDR1 SGHVT, CDR2 SQSDAQ. The CDR3 contains 17 residues. Written as DNA, the CDR3 is TGTGCCAGCAGCTTCCGGGACAGCGCGTGGAGCAATCAGCCCCAGCATTTT. As protein: CASSFRDSAWSNQPQHF.

This clone has a handful of counts. The V and J genes are TRBV4-3 and TRBJ1-4; D possibly corresponds to TRBD1 (5 bases). CDR1 is LGHNA, CDR2 YSLEER, per germline. Trimming shortened V by 4 bases and J by 7 bases, and 16 bases separated the two germline ends. CDR3 length: 15 amino acids. The CDR3 loop reads CASSLGAEGSEKLFF. DNA of the CDR3: TGCGCCAGCAGCCTTGGCGCGGAGGGGTCTGAAAAACTGTTTTTT.

This clone turned up a few times. The gene calls are TRBV28 and TRBJ1-4; D is perhaps TRBD1 (5 bases). Germline-derived CDR1 and CDR2 are MDHEN and SYDVKM. This CDR3 comprises 14 residues. V was shortened by 5 bases and J by 4 bases, with 11 bases between the two germline ends. The CDR3, as DNA: TGTGCCAGCAGTCTTCCAGGGAATAATGAAAAACTGTTTTTT. Translated: CASSLPGNNEKLFF.

V usage is TRBV6-1 and J usage is TRBJ2-7; D is unclear. V was shortened by 0 bases and J by 3 bases, with 6 bases between the two germline ends. Germline lookup yields CDR1 MNHNS and CDR2 SASEGT. The CDR3 has 13 amino acids. Written as DNA, the CDR3 is TGTGCCAGCAGTGAAGCCCCGAGCTACGAGCAGTACTTC. Residues: CASSEAPSYEQYF.

This clone occurred a few times. This chain connects TRBV5-1 to TRBJ1-6, with D possibly matching TRBD1 (5 bases). V lost 3 bases, J lost 5 bases, and 15 bases lay in between. This CDR3 spans 16 amino acids. Germline-derived CDR1 and CDR2 are SGHRS and YFSETQ. The CDR3 here is CASSSSLGGNNSPLHF. The CDR3 bases are TGCGCCAGCAGCTCTTCTCTTGGGGGGAATAATTCACCCCTCCACTTT.

As DNA, the CDR3 is TGCGCCAGCAGCTCGGGCCTCCGGGACTTGGGCAACGAGCAGTACTTC. This sequence encodes CASSSGLRDLGNEQYF. This rearrangement joins TRBV5-1 to TRBJ2-7, with D tentatively TRBD2 (6 bases). The V and J ends lost 3 bases and 5 bases respectively, with 21 bases between them. This CDR3 has 16 amino acids. The germline CDR1 and CDR2 sequences are SGHRS and YFSETQ.

Only a few counts were recorded for this clone. This rearrangement joins TRBV9 to TRBJ2-3; 13 positions agree with TRBD2. CDR3 length: 17 amino acids. Germline-derived CDR1 and CDR2 are SGDLS and YYNGEE. V gave up 4 bases and J gave up 3 bases; unmatched junction bases: 8. CDR3 region: CASSFKGLAGFTDTQYF. The CDR3 nucleotides read TGTGCCAGCAGCTTCAAGGGACTAGCGGGGTTTACAGATACGCAGTATTTT.

This clone was detected many times. V gene TRBV6-4 combines with J gene TRBJ2-3; 10 nucleotides align to TRBD2. The CDR3 sequence is 15 residues long. Germline CDR1 reads MRHNA; CDR2 reads SNTAGT. V trimming: 2 bases; J trimming: 6 bases; junction bases outside the gene matches: 5. DNA of the CDR3: TGTGCCAGCAGTGACCAAGCGGGGGGGCCCGATACGCAGTATTTT. Its protein product is CASSDQAGGPDTQYF.

There are a few counts of this clone. V usage is TRBV19 and J usage is TRBJ1-2, with 7 bases aligning to TRBD1. V shed 7 bases and J 2 bases; nucleotides not matched to a gene: 7. The CDR3 length is 14 residues. Germline CDR1 reads LNHDA; CDR2 reads SQIVND (reference sequence). CDR3 in amino acids: CASTRATGNYGYTF. In DNA, the CDR3 is TGTGCCAGTACCCGCGCGACAGGGAACTATGGCTACACCTTC.

As to this clone: At one of its ends the junction is not consistent with the germline gene, which may arise from a read error. This rearrangement joins TRBV4-2 to TRBJ1-2; D remains ambiguous. The germline V gene encodes CDR1 LGHNA and CDR2 YNFKEQ. The CDR3 spans 16 residues. The CDR3 coding sequence is TGTGCCAGCAGCCTGTTATTGTCCGAAGCTAACTATGGCTACCCCTTC. Protein product: CASSLLLSEANYGYPF.

In its sample, this clone was seen a few times. The chain combines TRBV19 with TRBJ1-5, with D possibly TRBD1 on 6 matching bases. This CDR3 has 16 amino acids. CDR1 is LNHDA and CDR2 is SQIVND in the germline V gene (reference sequence). V lost 3 bases and J 1 base, leaving 13 bases between the germline ends. The CDR3 coding sequence is TGTGCCAGTAGTATTTGGGGGCAAGAGAGCAATCAGCCCCAGCATTTT. It encodes CASSIWGQESNQPQHF.

This clone appeared a few times. This chain links TRBV4-3 with TRBJ2-1; D possibly corresponds to TRBD2 (6 bases). Germline V CDR1 and CDR2: LGHNA, YSLEER. Deletions cut 1 base from V and 2 bases from J, with 12 bases between. This CDR3 comprises 16 residues. The DNA of the CDR3 is TGCGCCAGCAGCCAAGCCGCAGGGAGGACCTACAATGAGCAGTTCTTC. As protein: CASSQAAGRTYNEQFF.

As DNA, the CDR3 is TGTGCCAGCAGCCGTCTCAGCGGGGGAAACAATGAGCAGTTCTTC. This sequence encodes CASSRLSGGNNEQFF. The chain has TRBV6-5 and TRBJ2-1; 8 nucleotides align to TRBD2. V dropped 6 bases and J dropped 5; count of bases not matched to a gene: 9. CDR3 length equals 15 residues. CDR1 and CDR2 from the germline V gene are MNHEY and SVGAGI.

The chain carries TRBV4-3 and TRBJ2-5; D unclear. This CDR3 comprises 17 residues. V lost 4 bases, J lost 0 bases, and 18 bases lay in between. Germline assignment: CDR1 LGHNA and CDR2 YSLEER. The CDR3 nucleotides read TGCGCCAGCAGCCGCTACTACGCCGGCAGAGACCAAGAGACCCAGTACTTC. Translating gives CASSRYYAGRDQETQYF.

This clone was found a few times. The gene calls are TRBV27 and TRBJ2-7, with 9 bases matching TRBD2. V lost 5 bases to trimming and J lost 5 bases; unmatched junction nucleotides: 13. Germline assignment: CDR1 MNHEY and CDR2 SMNVEV (reference sequence). The CDR3 is 16 amino acids. For the CDR3, the DNA is TGTGCCAGCAGTCCCCTCGTGCGGAGCGGGGGGAACGAGCAGTACTTC. This codes for CASSPLVRSGGNEQYF.

This clone has just a few counts. This chain links TRBV4-3 with TRBJ2-7; maybe TRBD2 (5 bases). Germline V CDR1 and CDR2: LGHNA, YSLEER. The CDR3 is 15 amino acids. With 1 base removed from V and 7 bases from J, the gap between germline ends came to 17 bases. The CDR3 is CASSQGGSRPGEQYF. In nucleotides, the CDR3 is TGCGCCAGCAGCCAAGGGGGAAGCAGGCCGGGGGAGCAGTACTTC.

This clone was seen a few times. The chain links TRBV28 to TRBJ2-3, with 12 bases identical to TRBD1. V was pared by 4 bases and J by 3 bases, with 11 bases of the junction left unmatched. Germline loops: CDR1 MDHEN, CDR2 SYDVKM. This CDR3 comprises 18 residues. The CDR3 is CASSSARDRGRLTDTQYF. The CDR3 DNA reads as TGTGCCAGCAGTTCGGCCCGGGACAGGGGGCGGTTAACAGATACGCAGTATTTT.

This clone was counted only a few times. This chain uses TRBV5-5 with TRBJ1-2, with D uncertain. From germline, CDR1 is SGHKS and CDR2 YYEKEE (reference sequence). The CDR3 sequence is 15 residues long. The V end was cut by 0 bases, the J end by 1 base, with 10 bases between. CDR3 in amino acids: CASSLGQNYNYGYTF. CDR3 nucleotide sequence: TGTGCCAGCAGCTTGGGGCAGAATTATAACTATGGCTACACCTTC.